This TCR beta chain was profiled in a study of cytomegalovirus exposure and HLA in healthy donors. Assay used: immunoSEQ multiplex PCR; TCRdb lists only in-frame clones, some missing. The table shows approximately 300,000 clones, with just over 85% occurring only once. The CDR3 is 16 residues long. Germline values: CDR1 SGDLS, CDR2 YYNGEE. Trimming at V came to 3 bases and at J to 7 bases, leaving 7 bases not matched to a gene. Findings and limits, study-wide: Rarity characterized most TCR sequences, yet some public TCRs appeared in many donors. In vitro, a few CMV-associated chains proved specific for CMV antigens. According to a later analysis, TCR clusters from the first cohort tended to co-occur in the 120 or so validation repertoires.

Separation from the approximately 710-subject first cohort characterized the 120-subject validation cohort, to which the donors belonged. As regards this clone: Antigen unknown.

The sequenced sample consisted of PBMCs. The sequence derives from a woman younger than 30 in good health and CMV-seronegative. This chain links TRBV9 with TRBJ2-1, with TRBD2 matching over 13 bases. In DNA, the CDR3 is TGTGCCAGCAGCGGCTATAGGACTAGCGGGAGAAATGAGCAGTTCTTC. Protein: CASSGYRTSGRNEQFF.